The source of this TCR beta chain is a study of shared clonotypes between healthy human individuals. Sequencing was performed with immunoSEQ multiplex PCR; in TCRdb, only in-frame clones are kept and a portion is missing. The data contain about 2.5 million clones, 85% to 95% of them singletons. V was shortened by 8 bases and J by 4 bases, with 14 bases between the two germline ends. CDR1 is MNHNS, CDR2 SASEGT, per germline. The length of the CDR3 is 13 residues. Sample: naive CD4+ T cells from PBMCs. As for subset: CD45RA+ positively selected. The chain has TRBV6-1 and TRBJ2-5; a possible D gene is TRBD1 (6 bases). This sequence was found in a man younger than 35 in good health. Some clones in this sample may be carry-over from other donors' samples. The CDR3 sequence is CASATGTPETQYF. The DNA of the CDR3 is TGTGCCAGCGCAACCGGGACACCAGAGACCCAGTACTTC.